In this sample, the clone carrying this TCR beta chain turned up once. The CDR3 length is 18 residues. Germline CDR1 reads SQVTM; CDR2 reads ANQGSEA. V lost 3 bases, J lost 1 base, and 8 bases stayed unmatched. As handled by the study authors: Amplification with reference gene primers provided the estimates of nucleated cell counts. Sequenced by immunoSEQ multiplex PCR; TCRdb stores in-frame clones only, minus some. Clone size and the V and J calls come from that table; the DNA yielded D and trimming. The sample shows some 70,000 clones, more than 70% of them seen only once. This sample stems from a study of blood T cell repertoires in COVID-19. Across the whole study: The United States, Italy and Spain supplied acute and convalescent COVID-19 samples. Sample material is recorded as cDNA or gDNA derived from T cells, B-cell-depleted T cells, or PBMCs.

The chain is built from TRBV29-1 and TRBJ2-1; 14 bases are shared with TRBD2. This TCR was recovered from a man in his fifties or sixties with active COVID-19. What was sequenced was peripheral blood. The CDR3 DNA follows: TGCAGCGTTGAGGGTGGACTAGCGGGAGGCCTTTCCTACAATGAGCAGTTCTTC. It yields the protein CSVEGGLAGGLSYNEQFF.